One TCR beta chain is described in this entry. This entry is derived from a study of blood T cell repertoires in COVID-19. V was trimmed by 4 bases and J by 0 bases, leaving 10 bases between them. Germline assignment: CDR1 LGHNA and CDR2 YNFKEQ. This CDR3 region has 15 residues. Authors' data handling: Reference gene primers were amplified, and this amplification served to estimate nucleated cell counts. Profiled with immunoSEQ multiplex PCR; TCRdb holds only in-frame clones, not every one. Clonal size and the V and J genes are those of that table, whereas D and trimming came from the DNA. The data show a few hundred thousand clones, 75% to 90% seen once. Each participant's cohort was designated according to participant-reported clinical history.

This receptor was obtained from a woman aged 18 to 35 in a cohort exposed to, infected with or recovered from COVID-19 (not recorded which). V and J are TRBV4-2 and TRBJ2-1; possible D gene TRBD2, 6 bases. The sample comprised PBMCs or T cells enriched from blood (not recorded which). This CDR3 reads CASSPLASSYNEQFF. CDR3 DNA: TGTGCCAGCAGCCCACTAGCCAGCTCCTACAATGAGCAGTTCTTC.